This T cell receptor (beta chain) was captured in a study of CD8+ T cells in alopecia areata (dated by TCRdb to 2016 to 2018). The study in broad terms: The treated patients took part in an open-label pilot trial in which moderate-to-severe alopecia areata was treated with oral tofacitinib at 5 to 10 mg twice daily. The SALT score, which quantifies the percentage of affected scalp surface area, was used to measure disease severity in treated patients. Amplification of TCRbeta CDR3 regions was done by immunoSEQ multiplex PCR using 35 Vbeta forward primers and 13 Jbeta reverse primers. Tofacitinib-treated patients had biopsies at baseline and at 4 and 24 weeks of treatment, with a later scalp biopsy in several patients. Scalp clonality was compared among normal scalp (n=4), patchy alopecia areata scalp (n=8), and alopecia totalis/universalis scalp (n=8). The RNA source kit depended on sample type: the PAXgene miRNA kit for fixed scalp, the miRNeasy kit for PBMCs, and the RNeasy kit for mouse skin. Patients received tofacitinib for 6 to 18 months and were then followed off drug for 6 months to check for delayed response and recurrence. Scalp tissue and sorted CD4+ and CD8+ peripheral blood T cells from patchy and totalis/universalis alopecia areata patients and from healthy controls were covered by human TCRbeta sequencing. In both human patients and the C3H/HeJ mouse model, the study applied high-throughput TCRbeta sequencing to look at T cell clonal expansion in alopecia areata.

Here is what the overall study found, with its caveats: Because the treated cohort was small and included a single nonresponder, larger studies are needed to assess links between baseline CD8+ expansion and response. Lesional scalp, especially in alopecia totalis/universalis, showed higher clonality and more expanded CD8+ clones than normal scalp, suggesting antigenic drive. Scalp TCR repertoire analysis is complicated because resident alphabeta T cells in normal human skin are also sequenced, whereas mouse skin is dominated by gammadelta T cells. Shared TCR sequences between patients were less evident than in mice, which may be partly attributable to HLA diversity in the patient population. Many expanded lesional clones persisted in scalp and blood during tofacitinib treatment, which may partly explain relapse after stopping treatment. With tofacitinib, both scalp clonality and the number of expanded CD8+ clones among the top 100 scalp clones went down significantly.

From V the trimming removes 0 bases and from J it removes 6 bases, while the gene matches leave 5 bases of the junction unaccounted for. The CDR3 contains 14 residues, cysteine and phenylalanine counted. Here the CDR3 DNA is all that survives: 42 bases in frame from base 1. The germline V gene yields SQVTM for CDR1 and ANQGSEA for CDR2. Taken with the paper, the label for time point translates to: less than five weeks on oral tofacitinib. The meaning of the sample's treatment or condition label: oral pan-JAK inhibitor, 5-10 mg twice daily. Lesional scalp punch biopsies and peripheral blood were collected from alopecia areata patients. PBMCs were isolated by density centrifugation and stained for CD3, CD4 and CD8, after which CD4+ and CD8+ T cells were sorted on a FACSAria. This clone was seen a handful of times. The target of this receptor is not known. The input lacks base qualities; no much larger clone sits a single base away.

Receptor amplification or capture employed the immunoSEQ multiplex PCR assay. For TCR sequencing, RNA was extracted from every sample and reverse transcribed into cDNA to serve as template. SuperScript III was used for first-strand cDNA synthesis, primed with a 2:1 mix of oligo-dT and random hexamers. A synthetic immune receptor repertoire was used to measure amplification bias, and any remaining bias was corrected computationally. On the authors' methods: After raw reads were preprocessed to remove errors, the CDR3 was defined following IMGT conventions as running from the conserved cysteine to phenylalanine. Clonality was computed by normalizing Shannon entropy by log2 of the number of productive unique TCRs and subtracting the result from 1. Whether each scalp clone was CD4 or CD8 was inferred by checking scalp TCRbeta sequences against the CD4 and CD8 repertoires from sorted blood. In TCRdb, the immuneACCESS table is reduced to in-frame sequences with V and J assigned. These tables do not hold every clone; where another copy was compared, an unresolved V gene accounts for under half, and the others remain unexplained. The DNA gave D and trimming, while V, J and clone size come from that table. The sample yields about 160,000 clones; about 71% were counted once. The ten largest clones take up about 0.94% of the sample.

This sequence uses TRBV29-1 and TRBJ2-7, with 10 bases in between that match TRBD2. The sequence was obtained from a human donor with alopecia areata. The sample here was CD4+ T cells sorted from blood, taken at week 4, from a patient treated with tofacitinib. CDR3 protein: CSVEDRLAGVEQYF. The DNA reads as follows: TGCAGCGTTGAAGATCGGCTAGCGGGGGTCGAGCAGTACTTC.